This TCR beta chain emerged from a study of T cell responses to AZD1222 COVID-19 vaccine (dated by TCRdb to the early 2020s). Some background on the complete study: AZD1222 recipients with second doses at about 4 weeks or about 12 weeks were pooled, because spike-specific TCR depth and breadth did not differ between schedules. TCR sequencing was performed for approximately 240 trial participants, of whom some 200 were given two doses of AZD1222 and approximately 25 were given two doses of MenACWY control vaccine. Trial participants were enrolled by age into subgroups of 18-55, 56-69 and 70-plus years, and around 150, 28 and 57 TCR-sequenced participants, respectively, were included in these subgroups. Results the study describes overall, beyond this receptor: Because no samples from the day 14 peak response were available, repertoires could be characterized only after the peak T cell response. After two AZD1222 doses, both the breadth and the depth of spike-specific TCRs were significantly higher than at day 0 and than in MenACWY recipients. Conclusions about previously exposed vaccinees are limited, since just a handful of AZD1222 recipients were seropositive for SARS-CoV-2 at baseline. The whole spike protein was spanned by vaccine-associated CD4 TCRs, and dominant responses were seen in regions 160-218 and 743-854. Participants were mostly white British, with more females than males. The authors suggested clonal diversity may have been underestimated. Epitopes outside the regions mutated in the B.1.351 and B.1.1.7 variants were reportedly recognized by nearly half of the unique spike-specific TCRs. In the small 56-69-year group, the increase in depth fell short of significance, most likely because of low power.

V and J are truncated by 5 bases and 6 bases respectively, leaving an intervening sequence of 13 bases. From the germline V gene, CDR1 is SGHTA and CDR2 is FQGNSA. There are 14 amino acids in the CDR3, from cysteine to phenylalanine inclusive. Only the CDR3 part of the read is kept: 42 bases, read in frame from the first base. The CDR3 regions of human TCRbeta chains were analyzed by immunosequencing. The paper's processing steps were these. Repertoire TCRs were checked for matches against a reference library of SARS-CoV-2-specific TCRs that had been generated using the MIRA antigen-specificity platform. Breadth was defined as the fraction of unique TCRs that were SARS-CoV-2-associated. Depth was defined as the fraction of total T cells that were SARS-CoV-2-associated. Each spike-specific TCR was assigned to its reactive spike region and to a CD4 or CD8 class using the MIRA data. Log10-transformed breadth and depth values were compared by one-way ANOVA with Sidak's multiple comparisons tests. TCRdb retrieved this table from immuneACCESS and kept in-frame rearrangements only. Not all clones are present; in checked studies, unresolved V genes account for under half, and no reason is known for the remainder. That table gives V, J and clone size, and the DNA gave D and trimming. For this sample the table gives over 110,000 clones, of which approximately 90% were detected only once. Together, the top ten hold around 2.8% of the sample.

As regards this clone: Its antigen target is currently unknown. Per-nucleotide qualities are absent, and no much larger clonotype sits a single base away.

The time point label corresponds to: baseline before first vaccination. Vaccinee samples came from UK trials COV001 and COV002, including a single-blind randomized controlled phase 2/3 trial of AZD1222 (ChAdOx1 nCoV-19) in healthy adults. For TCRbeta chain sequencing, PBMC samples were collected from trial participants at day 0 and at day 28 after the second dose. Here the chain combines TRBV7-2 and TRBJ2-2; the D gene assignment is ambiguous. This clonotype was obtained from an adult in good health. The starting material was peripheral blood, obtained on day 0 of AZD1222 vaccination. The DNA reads TGTGCCAGCAGCCCCCTAATGTTTTCCGGGGAGCTGTTTTTT. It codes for CASSPLMFSGELFF.